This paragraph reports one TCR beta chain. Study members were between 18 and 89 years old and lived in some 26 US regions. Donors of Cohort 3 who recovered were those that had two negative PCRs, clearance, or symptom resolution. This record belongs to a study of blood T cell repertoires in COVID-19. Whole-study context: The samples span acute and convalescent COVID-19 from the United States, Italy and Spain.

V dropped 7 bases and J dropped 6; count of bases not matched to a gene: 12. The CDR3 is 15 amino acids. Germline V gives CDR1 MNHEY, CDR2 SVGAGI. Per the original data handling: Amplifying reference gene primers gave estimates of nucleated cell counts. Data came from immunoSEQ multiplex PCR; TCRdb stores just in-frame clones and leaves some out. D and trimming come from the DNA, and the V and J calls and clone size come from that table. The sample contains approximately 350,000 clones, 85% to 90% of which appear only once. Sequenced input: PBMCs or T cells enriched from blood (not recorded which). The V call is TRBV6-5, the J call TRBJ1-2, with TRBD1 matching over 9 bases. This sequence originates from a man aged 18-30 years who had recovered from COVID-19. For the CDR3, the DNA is TGTGCCAGCAAAATCAGCCCGGGACAGGGCAATGGCTACACCTTC. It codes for CASKISPGQGNGYTF.